This T cell receptor (beta chain) is drawn from a study of identical twins. One entry per CDR3 protein, called by TCRdb with MiXCR from the 5' RACE reads. The sample comprises over 500,000 distinct CDR3 sequences, under 25% of which are singletons, and around 0.9% rests with the top ten. Losses at the gene ends were 6 bases for V and 6 bases for J; bases not matched to a gene: 14. Germline assignment: CDR1 DFQATT and CDR2 SNEGSKA (reference sequence). This CDR3 region has 15 residues. This clonotype was seen ten or more times. This sample was shared with a second study, whose subject was T cells expressing NK-cell markers. That work contributes: Sorted CD3+CD56+NKG2C+, CD3+CD56+NKG2C- and CD3+CD56-NKG2C+ T-cell subsets were beta-chain profiled.

The receptor was derived from a woman aged 18-29 years in good health. Material for sequencing was CD4+ T cells sorted from blood. The J gene is TRBJ2-1, the V gene TRBV20-1; TRBD1 matches 7 bases. DNA of the CDR3: TGCAGTGCGCAAGAGAGACTGACAGGGCGCAATGAGCAGTTCTTC. This codes for CSAQERLTGRNEQFF.